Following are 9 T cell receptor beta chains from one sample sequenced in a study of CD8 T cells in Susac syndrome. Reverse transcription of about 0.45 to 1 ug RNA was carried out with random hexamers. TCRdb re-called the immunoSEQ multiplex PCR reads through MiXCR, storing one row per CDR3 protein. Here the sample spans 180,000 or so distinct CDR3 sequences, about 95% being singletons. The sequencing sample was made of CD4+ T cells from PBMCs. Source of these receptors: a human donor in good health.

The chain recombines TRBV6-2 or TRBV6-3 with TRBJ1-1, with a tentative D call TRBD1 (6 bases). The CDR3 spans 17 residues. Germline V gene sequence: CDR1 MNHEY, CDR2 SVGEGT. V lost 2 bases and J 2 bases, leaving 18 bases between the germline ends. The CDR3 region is CASSYVQGQWRNTEAFF. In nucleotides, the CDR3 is TGTGCCAGCAGTTACGTACAGGGTCAATGGCGCAACACTGAAGCTTTCTTT.

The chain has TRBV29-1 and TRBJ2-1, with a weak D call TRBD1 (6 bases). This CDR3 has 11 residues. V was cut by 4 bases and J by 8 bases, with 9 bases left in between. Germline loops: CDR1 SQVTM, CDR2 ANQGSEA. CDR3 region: CSVGDTYEQFF. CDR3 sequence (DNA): TGCAGCGTTGGGGACACGTATGAGCAGTTCTTC.

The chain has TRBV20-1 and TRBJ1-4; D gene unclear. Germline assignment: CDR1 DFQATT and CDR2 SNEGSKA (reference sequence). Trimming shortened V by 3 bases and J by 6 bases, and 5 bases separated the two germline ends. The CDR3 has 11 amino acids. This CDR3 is CSARTDEKLFF. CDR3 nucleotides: TGCAGTGCTAGGACTGATGAAAAACTGTTTTTT.

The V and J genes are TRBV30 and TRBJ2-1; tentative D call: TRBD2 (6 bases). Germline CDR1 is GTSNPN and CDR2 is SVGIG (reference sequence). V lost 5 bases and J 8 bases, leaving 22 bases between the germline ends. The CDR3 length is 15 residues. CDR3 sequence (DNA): TGTGCCTGGTCCCCTGGGGGGAGGCTAAGGGATGAGCAGTTCTTC. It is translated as CAWSPGGRLRDEQFF.

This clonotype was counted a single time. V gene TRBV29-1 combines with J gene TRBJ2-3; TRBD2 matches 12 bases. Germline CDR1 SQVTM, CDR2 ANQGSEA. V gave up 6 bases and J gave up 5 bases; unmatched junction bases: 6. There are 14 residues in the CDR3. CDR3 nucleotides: TGCAGCGTAGGACTAGCGGGATTGGGAGATACGCAGTATTTT. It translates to CSVGLAGLGDTQYF.

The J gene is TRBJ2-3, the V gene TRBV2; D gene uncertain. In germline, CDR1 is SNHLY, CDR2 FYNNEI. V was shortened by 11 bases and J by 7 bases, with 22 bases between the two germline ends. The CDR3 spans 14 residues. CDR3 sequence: CASYPGLHTNTQYF. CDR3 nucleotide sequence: TGTGCCTCCTATCCGGGCCTCCACACTAATACGCAGTATTTT. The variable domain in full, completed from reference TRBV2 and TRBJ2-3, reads EPEVTQTPSHQVTQMGQEVILRCVPISNHLYFYWYRQILGQKVEFLVSFYNNEISEKSEIFDDQFSVERPDGSNFTLKIRSTKLEDSAMYFCASYPGLHTNTQYFGPGTRLTVL.

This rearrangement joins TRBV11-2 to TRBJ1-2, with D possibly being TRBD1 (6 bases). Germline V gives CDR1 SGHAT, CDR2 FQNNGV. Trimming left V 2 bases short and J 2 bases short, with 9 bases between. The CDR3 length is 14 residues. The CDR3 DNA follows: TGTGCCAGCAGCTTAAGGACAGCGAACTATGGCTACACCTTC. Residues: CASSLRTANYGYTF.

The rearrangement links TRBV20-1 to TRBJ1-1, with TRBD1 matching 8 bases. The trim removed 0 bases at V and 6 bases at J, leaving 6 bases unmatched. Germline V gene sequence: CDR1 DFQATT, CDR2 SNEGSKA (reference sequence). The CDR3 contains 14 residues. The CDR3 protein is CSARDFDRGPEAFF. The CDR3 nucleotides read TGCAGTGCTAGAGACTTTGACAGGGGCCCTGAAGCTTTCTTT.

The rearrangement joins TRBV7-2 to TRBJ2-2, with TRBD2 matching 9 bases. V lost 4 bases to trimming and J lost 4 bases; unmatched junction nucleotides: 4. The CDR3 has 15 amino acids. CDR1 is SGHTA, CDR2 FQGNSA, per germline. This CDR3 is CASSSLAGVTGELFF. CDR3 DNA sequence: TGTGCCAGCAGCTCCTTAGCGGGAGTCACCGGGGAGCTGTTTTTT.